One TCR beta chain is described in this entry. Antigen: not known. Each TCR cDNA molecule bore a unique molecular identifier. TCRdb re-called the 5' RACE reads through MiXCR, storing one row per CDR3 protein. The repertoire includes about 6,000 distinct CDR3 sequences, 14% of them detected once, and approximately 10% sits in the top ten. The sample originates from a study of spatial heterogeneity in lung cancer. Study-wide context: Across the raw uncorrected reads, a unique TCR and UMI combination was observed, on average, more than ten times. Study results and caveats: The numbers of ubiquitous and regional expanded TCRs correlated with ubiquitous and regional nonsynonymous mutations, respectively. Tracking of tumor mutation counts was seen in expanded intratumoral alpha and beta TCR counts.

Regarding time point: sample taken at primary tumor resection. Whole RNA from tumor, nontumor lung or frozen PBMC was sequenced unsorted. Germline V gene data show CDR1 as MNHEY and CDR2 as SMNVEV (reference sequence). There are 14 residues in the CDR3. V was shortened by 5 bases and J by 1 base, with 10 bases between the two germline ends. The sample in question was lung tumor tissue, obtained at surgery. The TCR originated in a male donor with early-stage non-small cell lung cancer. The chain carries TRBV27 and TRBJ2-3, with a tentative D call TRBD2 (5 bases). The CDR3 reads CASSPRAGTDTQYF. The CDR3 nucleotides are TGTGCCAGCAGTCCGCGGGCAGGCACAGATACGCAGTATTTT.